The entry that follows covers one T cell receptor (beta chain) sequence. Its antigen has not been determined. Base qualities are not at hand, and no much larger clone is one base apart. Explained via the paper, the time point label denotes: baseline before first vaccination. The vaccinee samples were drawn from two UK trials, COV001 and COV002, one of which was a single-blind randomized controlled phase 2/3 trial testing AZD1222 (ChAdOx1 nCoV-19) in healthy adults. Trial participant PBMC samples were collected at day 0 and day 28 after the second dose for TCRbeta chain sequencing. The data derive from a study of T cell responses to AZD1222 COVID-19 vaccine (dated by TCRdb to the early 2020s). Regarding the complete study: AZD1222 recipients given second doses at about 4 weeks or at about 12 weeks were pooled, since spike-specific TCR depth and breadth were not found to differ between the two schedules. A total of 233 trial participants underwent TCR sequencing, of whom roughly 210 had received two doses of AZD1222 and roughly 26 had received two doses of the MenACWY control vaccine. Enrollment into the trials was organized by age into subgroups of 18-55, 56-69 and 70-plus years, and those subgroups contained roughly 160, 29 and 62 TCR-sequenced participants, respectively.

The CDR3 regions of human TCRbeta chains were analyzed by immunosequencing. As for the authors' bioinformatics: Repertoire TCRs were checked for matches against a reference library of SARS-CoV-2-specific TCRs that had been generated using the MIRA antigen-specificity platform. Breadth meant the fraction of unique TCRs that were SARS-CoV-2-associated, whereas depth meant the fraction of total T cells that were SARS-CoV-2-associated. Using the MIRA data, each spike-specific TCR was mapped to the spike region that the TCR reacts to and placed in a CD4 or CD8 class. Log10-transformed breadth and depth values were compared by one-way ANOVA with Sidak's multiple comparisons tests. TCRdb obtained this table from immuneACCESS and retained in-frame rearrangements with V and J assigned. These tables miss some clones; where compared with another copy, unresolved V genes account for less than half of the shortfall, and the remainder is unexplained. For V, J and clone size, that table is used; D and trimming come from the DNA. In this sample the table shows approximately 120,000 clones, approximately 89% of which occur a single time. The ten largest clonotypes hold less than 11% of the sample.

Broader findings and caveats from the paper: Because no day 14 peak-response samples were available, the repertoires could be characterized only after the peak T cell response. Conclusions about previously exposed vaccinees are limited because only a handful of AZD1222 recipients were SARS-CoV-2 seropositive at baseline. Reportedly, almost half of the unique spike-specific TCRs recognized epitopes lying outside the regions that are mutated in the B.1.351 and B.1.1.7 variants. Most participants were white British and females outnumbered males, and the authors suggested that clonal diversity may have been underestimated. The 56-69-year group was small, and its depth increase did not reach significance, likely because of low power. The vaccine-associated CD4 TCRs covered the entire spike protein, and the dominant responses fell in regions 160-218 and 743-854. Spike-specific TCR breadth and depth rose significantly after two AZD1222 doses compared with day 0 and with MenACWY recipients.

The sequence derives from an adult in good health. Source: peripheral blood, taken on day 0 of AZD1222 vaccination.

The nucleotide sequence reads as follows: TGTGCCAGTAGTATGCTAGGGGGCAGTCGGGCTTTCTTT. Its product reads: CASSMLGGSRAFF. The chain is made from TRBV19 and TRBJ1-1; 7 junctional bases match TRBD1. Inclusive of the bounding cysteine and phenylalanine, the CDR3 is 13 residues long. Just the 39-base CDR3 DNA is kept, in frame starting at base 1. At the junction V is shortened by 3 bases and J by 11 bases; bases outside the gene matches: 9. CDR1 and CDR2, per the germline V gene (reference sequence), are LNHDA and SQIVND.